This T cell receptor (beta chain) was captured by sequencing in a study of molecular identifiers for immune sequencing clone quantification. Turning to this clonotype: A clone one base away is much larger, so this may be a read error.

Methods described previously were used for bulk TCR libraries, and listed TCR primers were applied. MiXCR was run by TCRdb on the PCR reads, yielding one entry per CDR3 protein. The profile shows about 640,000 distinct CDR3 sequences, 20% of them singletons. This CDR3 region has 14 residues. Germline V gene lookup returns CDR1 DFQATT and CDR2 SNEGSKA (reference sequence). With 5 bases clipped from V and 2 bases from J, the junction kept 6 bases outside the gene matches. This TCR was sampled from a human donor in good health. Some libraries in this study had Jurkat cell RNA spiked in. Sequences were obtained from naive CD8+ T cells from blood, with Jurkat cell RNA spiked in. Indicated subset: FACS-sorted CD8+CD4-CCR7+CD45RA+ naive T cells. The chain uses TRBV20-1 and TRBJ2-3; 8 bases agree with TRBD2. DNA for the CDR3: TGCAGTGCTGAGGGACTAGTCTACACAGATACGCAGTATTTT. Protein: CSAEGLVYTDTQYF.